Presented here are 6 T cell receptor beta chains from one specimen sequenced in a study of control samples from healthy donors and cancer patients. TCRdb keeps only in-frame clones here, not all; method: immunoSEQ multiplex PCR. In the table there are 110,000 to 150,000 clones, under 90% of which are singletons. Sample: blood. The receptors were gathered from a man younger than 45 in good health.

The rearrangement uses TRBV3-1 (or the pseudogene TRBV3-2) and TRBJ1-2; 10 positions agree with TRBD1. This CDR3 has 15 residues. The V segment lost 1 base and the J segment 5 bases; nucleotides outside the gene matches: 4. CDR1 is LGHDT, CDR2 YNNKEL, per germline (reference sequence). Here the CDR3 DNA reads TGTGCCAGCAGCCAAGGTGGGACAGGGGTTTATGGCTACACCTTC. This encodes CASSQGGTGVYGYTF.

This chain connects TRBV7-9 to TRBJ2-1; maybe TRBD2 (6 bases). V lost 6 bases to trimming and J lost 10 bases, with 25 bases between them. This CDR3 comprises 16 residues. Germline V lookup: CDR1 SEHNR, CDR2 FQNEAQ (reference sequence). The CDR3 loop is CASSGSREAPVLEQFF. CDR3 sequence (DNA): TGTGCCAGCAGTGGCTCGCGGGAAGCTCCTGTCCTGGAGCAGTTCTTC.

This clone was counted between two and nine times. V usage is TRBV27 and J usage is TRBJ2-3; 8 nucleotides match TRBD1. The germline gives CDR1 MNHEY, CDR2 SMNVEV (reference sequence). The CDR3 is 17 amino acids. The junction had 9 bases not matched to a gene; V was cut back by 4 bases and J by 0 bases. The CDR3 DNA is TGTGCCAGCAGTTCCGGGACAGGTCCGGAGAGCACAGATACGCAGTATTTT. It codes for CASSSGTGPESTDTQYF.

V and J are TRBV21-1 and TRBJ2-3; the table's D call, TRBD2, was not checked against the DNA. TRBV21-1 is tagged as a pseudogene. The CDR3 runs 16 residues. CDR3 amino acids: CASSSGAGTSTDTQYF. The DNA for the CDR3 is TGTGCCAGCAGCAGCGGGGCCGGCACTAGCACAGATACGCAGTATTTT.

The V and J genes are TRBV5-1 and TRBJ2-7; D is uncertain. Germline V gene lookup returns CDR1 SGHRS and CDR2 YFSETQ. The CDR3 is made up of 14 amino acids. Between the trimmed V and J ends, which lost 0 bases and 2 bases, there was a span of 9 bases. CDR3 residues: CASSLAGNTYEQYF. The CDR3 DNA sequence: TGCGCCAGCAGCTTGGCAGGTAATACCTACGAGCAGTACTTC.

The V call is TRBV7-3, the J call TRBJ2-2; either TRBD1 or TRBD2 may fit D (5 bases each). Germline V CDR1 and CDR2: SGHTA, FQGTGA. CDR3 length: 13 amino acids. The ends were cut back, 6 bases at V and 7 bases at J, with 12 bases in the middle. The CDR3, as DNA: TGTGCCAGCAGTCGAGGGGAGCACGGGGAGCTGTTTTTT. Encoded protein: CASSRGEHGELFF.